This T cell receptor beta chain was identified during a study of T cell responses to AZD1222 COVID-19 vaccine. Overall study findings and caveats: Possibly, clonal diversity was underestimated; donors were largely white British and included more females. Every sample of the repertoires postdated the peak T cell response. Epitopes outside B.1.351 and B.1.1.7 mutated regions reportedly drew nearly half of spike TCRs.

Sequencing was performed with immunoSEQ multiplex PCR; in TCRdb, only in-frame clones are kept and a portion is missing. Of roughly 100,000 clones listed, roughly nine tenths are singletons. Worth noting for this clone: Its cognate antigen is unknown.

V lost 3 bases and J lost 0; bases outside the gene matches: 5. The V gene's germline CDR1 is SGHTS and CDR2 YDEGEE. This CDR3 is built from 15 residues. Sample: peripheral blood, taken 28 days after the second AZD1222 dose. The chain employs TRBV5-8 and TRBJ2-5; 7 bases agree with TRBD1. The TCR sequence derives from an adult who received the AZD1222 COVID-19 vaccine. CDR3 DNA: TGTGCCAGCAGCTCCCGGGACAGAAACCAAGAGACCCAGTACTTC. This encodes CASSSRDRNQETQYF.